These 3 T cell receptor beta chains share one sample of origin, sequenced in a study of T cells after posttransplantation cyclophosphamide. Assay: immunoSEQ multiplex PCR; the TCRdb copy retains only in-frame clones and omits some. Altogether approximately 23,000 clones are present, about 97% being singletons, with the ten largest covering around 0.15%. The naive gate required viable CD3+CD4+ or CD3+CD8+ cells with CCR7+CD45RA+CD45RO-CD95-CD27+CD28+ phenotype. The specimen was naive CD4+ T cells sorted from PBMCs. The receptor source for this set is a man in his fifties or sixties in good health, CMV-negative, and a related stem cell transplant donor.

The chain uses TRBV19 and TRBJ2-7, with D uncertain. This CDR3 contains 15 residues. CDR1 LNHDA and CDR2 SQIVND come from the germline V gene (reference sequence). Trimming cost V 0 bases and J 0 bases, with 9 bases left between them. CDR3 bases: TGTGCCAGTAGTATAGATCTCCACAGCTCCTACGAGCAGTACTTC. It codes for CASSIDLHSSYEQYF.

This rearrangement joins TRBV25-1 to TRBJ2-3; 10 nucleotides line up with TRBD2. The CDR3 has 15 residues. J was trimmed by 4 bases and V by 7 bases; bases with no gene match: 8. CDR1 is MGHDK and CDR2 is SYGVNS in the germline V gene. The CDR3 protein is CASKGLAGEADTQYF. The CDR3 DNA sequence: TGTGCCAGCAAGGGCCTAGCGGGAGAAGCAGATACGCAGTATTTT.

The genes are TRBV7-3 and TRBJ2-3; D may be TRBD2 (6 bases). Deletions cut 6 bases from V and 2 bases from J, with 15 bases between. Germline assignment: CDR1 SGHTA and CDR2 FQGTGA. CDR3 length equals 15 residues. DNA for the CDR3: TGTGCCAGCAGGTACACTAGCTCGTCCACAGATACGCAGTATTTT. It codes for CASRYTSSSTDTQYF.